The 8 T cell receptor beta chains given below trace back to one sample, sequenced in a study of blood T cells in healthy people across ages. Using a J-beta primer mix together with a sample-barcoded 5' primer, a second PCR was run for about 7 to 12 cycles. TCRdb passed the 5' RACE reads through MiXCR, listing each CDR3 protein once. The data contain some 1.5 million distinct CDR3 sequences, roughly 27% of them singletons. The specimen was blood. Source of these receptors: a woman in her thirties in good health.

The CDR3 DNA follows: TGTGCCAGCAGCTTAGGAAGTCGGGGGGGCCAAGAGACCCAGTACTTC. It yields the protein CASSLGSRGGQETQYF. The chain recombines TRBV7-2 with TRBJ2-5; 8 bases align to TRBD2. Per the germline V gene, CDR1 is SGHTA and CDR2 is FQGNSA. V was clipped by 1 base and J by 1 base; unmatched bases: 5. CDR3 length equals 16 residues.

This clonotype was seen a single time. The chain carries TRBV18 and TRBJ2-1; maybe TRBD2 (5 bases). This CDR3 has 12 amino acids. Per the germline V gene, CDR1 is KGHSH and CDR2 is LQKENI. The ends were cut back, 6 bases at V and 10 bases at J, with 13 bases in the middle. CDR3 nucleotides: TGTGCCAGCTCCCCCGGGAAAGTGGAGCAGTTCTTC. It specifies CASSPGKVEQFF.

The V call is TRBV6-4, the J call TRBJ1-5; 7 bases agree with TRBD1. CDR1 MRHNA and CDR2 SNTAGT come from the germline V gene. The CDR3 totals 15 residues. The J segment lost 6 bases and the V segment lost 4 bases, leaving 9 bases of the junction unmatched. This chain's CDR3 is CASSGDRETRQPQHF. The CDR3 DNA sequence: TGTGCCAGCAGTGGCGACAGGGAAACTCGTCAGCCCCAGCATTTT.

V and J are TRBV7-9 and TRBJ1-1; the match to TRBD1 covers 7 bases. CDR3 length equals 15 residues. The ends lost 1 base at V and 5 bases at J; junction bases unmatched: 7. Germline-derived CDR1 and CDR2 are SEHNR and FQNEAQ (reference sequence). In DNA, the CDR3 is TGTGCCAGCAGCTTAGGAGGGGGCCCGGAAACTGAAGCTTTCTTT. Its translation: CASSLGGGPETEAFF. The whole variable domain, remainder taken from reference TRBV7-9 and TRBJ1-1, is DTGVSQNPRHKITKRGQNVTFRCDPISEHNRLYWYRQTLGQGPEFLTYFQNEAQLEKSRLLSDRFSAERPKGSFSTLEIQRTEQGDSAMYLCASSLGGGPETEAFFGQGTRLTVV.

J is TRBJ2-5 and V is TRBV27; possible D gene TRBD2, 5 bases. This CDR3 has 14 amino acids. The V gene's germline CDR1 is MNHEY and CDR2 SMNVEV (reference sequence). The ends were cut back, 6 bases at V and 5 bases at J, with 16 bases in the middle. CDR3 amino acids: CASRGLALGETQYF. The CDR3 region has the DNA TGTGCCAGCAGGGGCCTAGCACTTGGGGAGACCCAGTACTTC.

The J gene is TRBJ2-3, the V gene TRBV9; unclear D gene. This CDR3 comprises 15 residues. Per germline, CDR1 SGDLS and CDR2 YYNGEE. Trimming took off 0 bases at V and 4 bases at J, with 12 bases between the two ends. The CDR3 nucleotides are TGTGCCAGCAGCGTAGGTGGGTCGAATGCAGATACGCAGTATTTT. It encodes CASSVGGSNADTQYF.

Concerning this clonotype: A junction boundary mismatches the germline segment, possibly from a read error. CDR3 sequence (DNA): TGTGCCGGCAGCGTAGCGACAGTAGGCTACGAGCAGTACTTC. It encodes CAGSVATVGYEQYF. V gene TRBV9 combines with J gene TRBJ2-7; D tentatively fits TRBD1 or TRBD2 (5 bases each). Germline CDR1 reads SGDLS; CDR2 reads YYNGEE. This CDR3 spans 14 amino acids.

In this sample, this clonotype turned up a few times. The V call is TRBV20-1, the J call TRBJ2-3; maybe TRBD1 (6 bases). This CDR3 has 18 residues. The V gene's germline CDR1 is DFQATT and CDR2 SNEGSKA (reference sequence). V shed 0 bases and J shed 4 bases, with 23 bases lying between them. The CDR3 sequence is CSARDLPRTDRPPDTQYF. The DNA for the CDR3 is TGCAGTGCTAGAGACCTCCCTCGGACAGATCGACCTCCAGATACGCAGTATTTT.